The present entry profiles one T cell receptor (beta chain) with its context. Participant ages covered roughly 18 to 89 years across 24 US areas. These data are taken from a study of blood T cell repertoires in COVID-19. Study in general: Acute and convalescent COVID-19 specimens originated in the United States, Italy and Spain. Sample material is recorded as cDNA or gDNA derived from T cells, B-cell-depleted T cells, or PBMCs.

Using immunoSEQ multiplex PCR, the repertoire was profiled, and TCRdb retains in-frame clones only, with some absent. The profile covers 400,000 or so clones, with about nine tenths appearing a single time and 0.55% to 0.75% taken by the ten largest. The clonotype was recovered from a man aged 18 to 30 who had recovered from COVID-19. The specimen was PBMCs or T cells enriched from blood (not recorded which).

CDR3 in amino acids: CASKTAQGNNQPQHF. The CDR3 nucleotides read TGTGCCAGCAAGACGGCACAGGGTAATAATCAGCCCCAGCATTTT. This chain uses TRBV28 with TRBJ1-5; a possible D gene is TRBD1 (6 bases). CDR3 length: 15 amino acids. The germline V gene encodes CDR1 MDHEN and CDR2 SYDVKM. Trimming pared 7 bases from V and 4 bases from J, leaving 17 bases between.